The sequence of this T cell receptor beta chain was determined in a study of identical twins. The CDR3 is 13 amino acids. With 3 bases removed from V and 6 bases from J, the gap between germline ends came to 9 bases. Germline V gene data show CDR1 as SGHTA and CDR2 as FQGNSA. After template switching added a universal primer site, the resulting cDNA carried unique molecular identifiers. TCRdb ran MiXCR on the 5' RACE reads and lists one entry per CDR3 protein. The top ten clones hold 0.98% of a sample with around 680,000 distinct CDR3 sequences, around 8.6% of them seen once. Many counts were recorded for this clonotype. These records were also assigned to another study, of yellow fever vaccine responses in identical twins.

This clonotype was sampled from a woman younger than 35 in good health. The sample comprised PBMCs. The gene calls are TRBV7-2 and TRBJ1-5; the D is unclear. The CDR3 nucleotides are TGTGCCAGCAGCTTTTGGTCTGGTCAGCCCCAGCATTTT. It is translated as CASSFWSGQPQHF.